These T cell receptor beta chains were read from a single sample in a study of memory CD4+ T cells and cytomegalovirus serostatus. Method: immunoSEQ multiplex PCR; TCRdb's copy keeps in-frame clones and lacks some. Of around 44,000 clones listed, over 70% are singletons. The sample consisted of memory CD4+ T cells from blood. Receptors originate from an adult in good health and CMV-seronegative. CDR3s include the opening cysteine and the closing phenylalanine or tryptophan. The order of the fields is CDR3 length, D gene, V gene, CDR3 protein. A D gene is named only where the DNA matches it firmly.

14 | TRBD1 | TRBV7-8 | CASSLAGRGTEAFF
12 | NA | TRBV29-1 | CSVHRVIETQYF
20 | TRBD1 | TRBV6-1 | CASSEARPGQGAWVHYGYTF
12 | TRBD2 | TRBV5-8 | CASSSLAGAQFF
16 | NA | TRBV7-8 | CASSPRSTSSYNEQFF
15 | TRBD1 | TRBV11-2 | CASSADRGSYNEQFF
14 | NA | TRBV7-2 | CASSPLGGIYGYTF
13 | NA | TRBV7-9 | CASSLAASYEQYF
15 | NA | TRBV19 | CASTTKRNSNQPQHF
14 | NA | TRBV5-4 | CASSLGGTEETQYF
14 | TRBD1 | TRBV29-1 | CSVEGGRGQGEAFF
15 | NA | TRBV11-1 | CASSHLTAGSHEQFF
13 | NA | TRBV5-1 | CASRIMVSAEAFF
13 | NA | TRBV7-2 | CASSLEGVDGYTF
16 | TRBD1 | TRBV5-4 | CASSAPTGAYNSPLHF
14 | NA | TRBV6-5 | CASRSTGSLSGYTF
16 | NA | TRBV11-2 | CASSLVQSPGTTEAFF
14 | TRBD2 | TRBV30 | CAWGGLAGPWTQYF
13 | NA | TRBV19 | CASSTLAGNIQYF
17 | TRBD2 | TRBV11-3 | CASSSLAGGLSTGELFF
15 | NA | TRBV6-6 | CASSYSTQPNQPQHF
15 | TRBD2 | TRBV9 | CASSVVAGGTYEQYF
15 | NA | TRBV19 | CASRVDRSPLGGYTF
13 | NA | TRBV14 | CASSQDGSYEQYF
15 | NA | TRBV2 | CASSVASVWAGELFF
12 | NA | TRBV6-1 | CASSGVRYEQYF
14 | NA | TRBV2 | CASRGGSANTEAFF
13 | NA | TRBV27 | CASSLRVSEPQHF
13 | NA | TRBV5-4 | CASSQPRDGGYTF
14 | NA | TRBV6-5 | CASSPGNLQETQYF